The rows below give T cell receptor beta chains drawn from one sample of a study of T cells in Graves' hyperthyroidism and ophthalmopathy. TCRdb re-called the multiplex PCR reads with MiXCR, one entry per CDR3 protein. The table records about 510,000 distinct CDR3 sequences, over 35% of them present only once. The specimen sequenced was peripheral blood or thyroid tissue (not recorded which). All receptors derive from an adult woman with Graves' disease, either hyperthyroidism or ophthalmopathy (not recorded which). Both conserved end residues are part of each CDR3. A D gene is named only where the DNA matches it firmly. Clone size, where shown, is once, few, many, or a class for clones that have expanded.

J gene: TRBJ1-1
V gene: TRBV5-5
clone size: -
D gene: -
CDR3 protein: CASSWSVTNTEAFF
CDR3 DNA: TGTGCCAGCAGCTGGTCCGTGACGAACACTGAAGCTTTCTTT

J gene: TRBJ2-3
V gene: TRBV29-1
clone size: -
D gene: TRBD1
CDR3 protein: CSVRGQGSTDTQYF
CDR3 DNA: TGCAGCGTTAGGGGACAGGGATCCACAGATACGCAGTATTTT

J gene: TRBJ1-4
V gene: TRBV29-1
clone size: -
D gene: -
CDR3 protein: CSLLWGTDEKLFF
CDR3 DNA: TGCAGCTTACTATGGGGGACCGATGAAAAACTGTTTTTT

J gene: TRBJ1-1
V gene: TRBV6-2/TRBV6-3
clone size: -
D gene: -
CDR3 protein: CASRMAGPNTEAFF
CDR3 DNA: TGTGCCAGTAGAATGGCAGGCCCGAACACTGAAGCTTTCTTT

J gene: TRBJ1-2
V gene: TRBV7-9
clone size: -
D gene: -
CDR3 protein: CASSFLGGYTF
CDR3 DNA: TGTGCCAGCAGCTTTTTAGGTGGCTACACCTTC

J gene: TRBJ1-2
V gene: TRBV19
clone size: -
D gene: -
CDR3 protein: CASSTGGFDYGYTF
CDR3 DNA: TGTGCCAGTAGTACTGGTGGGTTCGACTATGGCTACACCTTC

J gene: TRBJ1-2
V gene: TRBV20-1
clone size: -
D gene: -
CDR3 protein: CSARHRAEIGYTF
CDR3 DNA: TGCAGTGCTAGACACAGGGCGGAAATAGGCTACACCTTC

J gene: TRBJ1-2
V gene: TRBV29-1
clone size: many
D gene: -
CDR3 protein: CSVVGGNYGYTF
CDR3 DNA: TGCAGCGTTGTCGGGGGGAACTATGGCTACACCTTC

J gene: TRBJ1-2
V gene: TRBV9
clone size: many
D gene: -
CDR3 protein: CASSVAVANYGYTF
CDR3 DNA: TGTGCCAGCAGCGTAGCGGTCGCTAACTATGGCTACACCTTC

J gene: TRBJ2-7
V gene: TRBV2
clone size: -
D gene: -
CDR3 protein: CASMFPGIYEQYF
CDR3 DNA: TGTGCCAGCATGTTTCCGGGCATCTACGAGCAGTACTTC

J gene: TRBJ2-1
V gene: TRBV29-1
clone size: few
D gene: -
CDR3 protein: CSVATRVSNEQFF
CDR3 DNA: TGCAGCGTTGCTACCCGAGTGAGCAATGAGCAGTTCTTC

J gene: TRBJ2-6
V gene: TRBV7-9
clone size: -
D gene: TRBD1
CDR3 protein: CASSATGGLAF
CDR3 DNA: TGTGCCAGCAGCGCGACAGGGGGCCTGGCTTTC

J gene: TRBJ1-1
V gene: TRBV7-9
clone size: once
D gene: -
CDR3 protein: CASVFATGLLNTEAFF
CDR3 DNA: TGTGCCAGCGTTTTCGCGACCGGTCTGCTGAACACTGAAGCTTTCTTT

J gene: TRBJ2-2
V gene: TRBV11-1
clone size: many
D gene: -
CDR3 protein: CASSFAGRIDGELFF
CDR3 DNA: TGTGCCAGCAGCTTCGCGGGGAGGATTGACGGGGAGCTGTTTTTT

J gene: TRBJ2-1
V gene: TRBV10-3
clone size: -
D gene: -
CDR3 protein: CAIRPGTANEQFF
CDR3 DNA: TGTGCCATCAGACCAGGAACGGCAAATGAGCAGTTCTTC

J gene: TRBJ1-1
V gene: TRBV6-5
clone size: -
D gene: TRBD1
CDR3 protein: CTSSVTGGIEAFF
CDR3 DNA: TGTACCAGCAGCGTGACAGGGGGCATTGAAGCTTTCTTT

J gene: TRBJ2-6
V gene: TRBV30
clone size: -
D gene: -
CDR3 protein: CAWSVARVRSGANVLTF
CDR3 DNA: TGTGCCTGGAGTGTAGCCAGGGTCAGGTCAGGGGCCAACGTCCTGACTTTC

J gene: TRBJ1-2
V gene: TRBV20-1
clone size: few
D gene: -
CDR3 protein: CSDHPGGRDNTDPYGYTF
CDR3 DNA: TGCAGTGACCATCCCGGGGGTAGAGATAATACGGACCCCTATGGCTACACCTTC

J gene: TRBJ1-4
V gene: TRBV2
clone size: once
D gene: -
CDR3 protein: CASSLAHREKLFF
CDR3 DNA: TGTGCCAGCAGCTTAGCACACCGGGAAAAACTGTTTTTT

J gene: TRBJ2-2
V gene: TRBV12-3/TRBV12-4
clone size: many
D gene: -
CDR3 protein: CASTPLAPGELFF
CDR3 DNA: TGTGCCAGCACCCCCCTGGCCCCCGGGGAGCTGTTTTTT

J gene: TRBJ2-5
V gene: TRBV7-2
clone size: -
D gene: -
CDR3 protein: CASRSAGETQYF
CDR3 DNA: TGTGCCAGCAGATCCGCGGGAGAGACCCAGTACTTC

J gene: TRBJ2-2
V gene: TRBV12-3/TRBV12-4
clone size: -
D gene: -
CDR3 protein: CASKPGRTTGELFF
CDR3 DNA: TGTGCCAGCAAACCGGGACGTACTACCGGGGAGCTGTTTTTT

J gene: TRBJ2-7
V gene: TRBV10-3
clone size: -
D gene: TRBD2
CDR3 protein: CAIRRGSGSEQYF
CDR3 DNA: TGTGCCATCAGGCGGGGTAGCGGGAGCGAGCAGTACTTC

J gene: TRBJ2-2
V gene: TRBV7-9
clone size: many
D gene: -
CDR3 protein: CASSLAEQWSRSTGELFF
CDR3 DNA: TGTGCCAGCAGCTTAGCCGAACAGTGGAGTAGGAGCACCGGGGAGCTGTTTTTT

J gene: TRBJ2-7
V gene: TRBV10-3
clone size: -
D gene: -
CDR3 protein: CAISEDRIPRDEQYF
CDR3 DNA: TGTGCCATCAGCGAAGACCGAATCCCGAGGGACGAGCAGTACTTC

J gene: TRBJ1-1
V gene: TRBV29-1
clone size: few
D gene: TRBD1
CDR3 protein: CSALGDRSNTEAFF
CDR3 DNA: TGCAGCGCCCTTGGGGACAGATCGAACACTGAAGCTTTCTTT

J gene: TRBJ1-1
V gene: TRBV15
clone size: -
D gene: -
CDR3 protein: CATSRDKADRIAFF
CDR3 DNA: TGTGCCACCAGCAGAGATAAGGCGGACCGTATTGCTTTCTTT

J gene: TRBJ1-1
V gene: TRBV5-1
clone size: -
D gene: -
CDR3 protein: CASSLAGFTEAFF
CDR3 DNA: TGCGCCAGCAGCTTGGCTGGGTTTACTGAAGCTTTCTTT

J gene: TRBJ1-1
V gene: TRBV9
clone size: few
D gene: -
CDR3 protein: CASRGGDAWTEAFF
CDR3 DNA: TGTGCCAGCAGGGGGGGGGACGCTTGGACTGAAGCTTTCTTT

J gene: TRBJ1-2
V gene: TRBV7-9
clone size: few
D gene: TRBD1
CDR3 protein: CASRLDRGGYTF
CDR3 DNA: TGTGCCAGCAGGTTGGACAGGGGAGGCTACACCTTC

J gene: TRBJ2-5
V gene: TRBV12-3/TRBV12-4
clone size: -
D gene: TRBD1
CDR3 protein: CASSYGGTGQETQYF
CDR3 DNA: TGTGCCAGCAGTTACGGCGGGACAGGGCAAGAGACCCAGTACTTC

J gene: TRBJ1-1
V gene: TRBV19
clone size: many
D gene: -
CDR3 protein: CASSIGGGSGTEAFF
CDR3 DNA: TGTGCCAGTAGTATTGGTGGGGGTAGCGGCACTGAAGCTTTCTTT

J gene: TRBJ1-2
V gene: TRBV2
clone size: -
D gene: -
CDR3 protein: CACSASGSSLNYGYTF
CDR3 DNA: -